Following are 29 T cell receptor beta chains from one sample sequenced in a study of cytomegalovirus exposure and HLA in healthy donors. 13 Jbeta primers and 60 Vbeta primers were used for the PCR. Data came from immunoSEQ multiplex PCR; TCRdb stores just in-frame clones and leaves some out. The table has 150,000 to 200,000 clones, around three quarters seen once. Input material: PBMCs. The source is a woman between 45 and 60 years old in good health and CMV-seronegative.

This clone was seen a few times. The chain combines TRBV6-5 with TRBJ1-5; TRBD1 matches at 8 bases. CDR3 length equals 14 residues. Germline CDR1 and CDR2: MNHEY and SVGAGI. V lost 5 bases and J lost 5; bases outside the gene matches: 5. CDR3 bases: TGTGCCAGCAGTCCAGGGGGCTCGGATCAGCCCCAGCATTTT. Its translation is CASSPGGSDQPQHF.

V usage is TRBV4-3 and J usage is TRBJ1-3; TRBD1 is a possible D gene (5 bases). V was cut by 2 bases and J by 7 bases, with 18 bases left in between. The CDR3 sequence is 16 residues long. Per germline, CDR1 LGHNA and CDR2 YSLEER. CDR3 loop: CASSQNSQGIRNTIYF. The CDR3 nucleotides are TGCGCCAGCAGCCAAAACTCGCAGGGAATCCGGAACACCATATATTTT.

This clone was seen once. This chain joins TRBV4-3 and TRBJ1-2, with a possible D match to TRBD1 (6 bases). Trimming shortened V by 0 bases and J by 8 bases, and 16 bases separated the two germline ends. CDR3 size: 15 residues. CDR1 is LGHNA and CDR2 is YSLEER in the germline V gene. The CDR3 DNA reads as TGCGCCAGCAGCCAAGATCTTAACAGGGCTAGGGGCTACACCTTC. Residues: CASSQDLNRARGYTF.

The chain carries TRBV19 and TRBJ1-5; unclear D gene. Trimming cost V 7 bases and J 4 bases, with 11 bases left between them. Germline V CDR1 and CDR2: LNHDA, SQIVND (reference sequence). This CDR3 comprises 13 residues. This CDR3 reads CASTRAGNQPQHF. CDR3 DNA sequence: TGTGCCAGTACCCGGGCGGGTAATCAGCCCCAGCATTTT.

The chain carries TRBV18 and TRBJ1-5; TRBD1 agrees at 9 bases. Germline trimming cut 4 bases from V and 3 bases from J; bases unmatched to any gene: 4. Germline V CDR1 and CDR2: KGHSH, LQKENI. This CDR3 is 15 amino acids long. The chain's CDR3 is CASSLQGAINQPQHF. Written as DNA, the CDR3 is TGTGCCAGCTCACTACAGGGGGCTATCAATCAGCCCCAGCATTTT.

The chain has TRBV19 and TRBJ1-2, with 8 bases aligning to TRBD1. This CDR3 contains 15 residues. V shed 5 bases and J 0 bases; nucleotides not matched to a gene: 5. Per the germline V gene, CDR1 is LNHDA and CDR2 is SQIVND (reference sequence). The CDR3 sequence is CASSPGTGTNYGYTF. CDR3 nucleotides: TGTGCCAGTAGTCCAGGGACAGGTACTAACTATGGCTACACCTTC. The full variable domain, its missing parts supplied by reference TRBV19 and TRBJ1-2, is DGGITQSPKYLFRKEGQNVTLSCEQNLNHDAMYWYRQDPGQGLRLIYYSQIVNDFQKGDIAEGYSVSREKKESFPLTVTSAQKNPTAFYLCASSPGTGTNYGYTFGSGTRLTVV.

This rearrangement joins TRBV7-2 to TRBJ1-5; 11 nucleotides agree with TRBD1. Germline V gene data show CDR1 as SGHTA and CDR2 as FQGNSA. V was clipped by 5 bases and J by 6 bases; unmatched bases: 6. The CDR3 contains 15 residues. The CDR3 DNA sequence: TGTGCCAGCAGCGGATGGACAGGGGGCGGTCAGCCCCAGCATTTT. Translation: CASSGWTGGGQPQHF.

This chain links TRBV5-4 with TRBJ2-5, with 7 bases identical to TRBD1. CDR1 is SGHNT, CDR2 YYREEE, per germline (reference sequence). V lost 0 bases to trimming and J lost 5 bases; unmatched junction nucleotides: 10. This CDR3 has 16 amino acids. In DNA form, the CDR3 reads TGTGCCAGCAGCTTGGGAGGGACAGTCGGGAAGGAGACCCAGTACTTC. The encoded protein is CASSLGGTVGKETQYF. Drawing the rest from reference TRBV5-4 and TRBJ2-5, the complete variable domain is ETGVTQSPTHLIKTRGQQVTLRCSSQSGHNTVSWYQQALGQGPQFIFQYYREEENGRGNFPPRFSGLQFPNYSSELNVNALELDDSALYLCASSLGGTVGKETQYFGPGTRLLVL.

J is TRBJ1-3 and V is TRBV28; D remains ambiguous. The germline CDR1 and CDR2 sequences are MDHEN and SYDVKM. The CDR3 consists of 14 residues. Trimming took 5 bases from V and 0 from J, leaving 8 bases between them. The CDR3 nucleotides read TGTGCCAGCAGTGTCAGTCGCTCTGGAAACACCATATATTTT. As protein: CASSVSRSGNTIYF.

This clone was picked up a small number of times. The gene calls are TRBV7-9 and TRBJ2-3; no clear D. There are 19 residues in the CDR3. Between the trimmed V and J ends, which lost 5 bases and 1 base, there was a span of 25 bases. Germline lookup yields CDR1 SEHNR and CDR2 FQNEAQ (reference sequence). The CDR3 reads CASSPVTLRGPFGTDTQYF. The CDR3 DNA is TGTGCCAGCAGCCCAGTGACATTGCGTGGGCCTTTCGGCACAGATACGCAGTATTTT.

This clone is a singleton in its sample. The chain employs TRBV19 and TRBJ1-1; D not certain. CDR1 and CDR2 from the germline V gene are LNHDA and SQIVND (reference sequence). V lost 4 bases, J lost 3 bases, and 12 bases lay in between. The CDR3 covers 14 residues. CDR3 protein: CASSTEVGYTEAFF. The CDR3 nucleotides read TGTGCCAGTAGTACCGAAGTGGGCTACACTGAAGCTTTCTTT.

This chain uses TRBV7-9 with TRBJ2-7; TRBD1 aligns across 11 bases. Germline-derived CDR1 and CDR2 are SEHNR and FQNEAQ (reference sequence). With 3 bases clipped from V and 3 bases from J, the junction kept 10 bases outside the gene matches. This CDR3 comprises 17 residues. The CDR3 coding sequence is TGTGCCAGCAGCTTTTACGGACAGGGGGCCCCTTACTACGAGCAGTACTTC. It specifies CASSFYGQGAPYYEQYF.

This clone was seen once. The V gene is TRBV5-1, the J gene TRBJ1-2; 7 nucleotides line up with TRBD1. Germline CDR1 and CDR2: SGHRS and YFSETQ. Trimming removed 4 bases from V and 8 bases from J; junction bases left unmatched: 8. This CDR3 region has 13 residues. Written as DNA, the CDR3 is TGCGCCAGCAGCGAGGGACAGAACCGGGGCTACACCTTC. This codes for CASSEGQNRGYTF.

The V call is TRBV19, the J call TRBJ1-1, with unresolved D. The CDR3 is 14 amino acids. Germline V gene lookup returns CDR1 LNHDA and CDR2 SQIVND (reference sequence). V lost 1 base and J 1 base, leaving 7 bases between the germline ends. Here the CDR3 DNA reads TGTGCCAGTAGTATAGGTCTCGGGAACACTGAAGCTTTCTTT. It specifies CASSIGLGNTEAFF.

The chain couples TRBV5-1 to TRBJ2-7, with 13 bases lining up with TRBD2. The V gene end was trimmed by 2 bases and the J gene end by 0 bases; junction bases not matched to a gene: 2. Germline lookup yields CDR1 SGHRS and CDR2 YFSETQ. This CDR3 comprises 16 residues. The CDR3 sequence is CASSLGLAGASYEQYF. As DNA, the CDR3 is TGCGCCAGCAGCTTAGGACTAGCGGGGGCCTCCTACGAGCAGTACTTC.

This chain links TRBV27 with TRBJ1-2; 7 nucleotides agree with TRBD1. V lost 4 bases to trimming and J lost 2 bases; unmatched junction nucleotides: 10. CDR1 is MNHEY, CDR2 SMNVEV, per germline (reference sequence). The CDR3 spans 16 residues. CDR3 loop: CASSSNHRGQNYGYTF. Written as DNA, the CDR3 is TGTGCCAGCAGTTCGAACCACAGGGGACAGAACTATGGCTACACCTTC.

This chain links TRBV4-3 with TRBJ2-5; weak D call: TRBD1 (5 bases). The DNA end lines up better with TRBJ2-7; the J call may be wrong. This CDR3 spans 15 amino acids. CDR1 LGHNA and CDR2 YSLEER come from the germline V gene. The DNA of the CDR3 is TGCGCCAGCAGCCCCCGATTGGGGCCTGGCTACGAGCAGTACTTC. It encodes CASSPRLGPGYEQYF.

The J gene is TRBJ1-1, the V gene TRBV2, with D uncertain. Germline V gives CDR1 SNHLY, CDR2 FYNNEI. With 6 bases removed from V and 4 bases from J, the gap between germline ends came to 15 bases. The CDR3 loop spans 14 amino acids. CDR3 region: CASSSIVPGTEAFF. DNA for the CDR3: TGTGCCAGCAGCTCAATAGTCCCGGGCACTGAAGCTTTCTTT.

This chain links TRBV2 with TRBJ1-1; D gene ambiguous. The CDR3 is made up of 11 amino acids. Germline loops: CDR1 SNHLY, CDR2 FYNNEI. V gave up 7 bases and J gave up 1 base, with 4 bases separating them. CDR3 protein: CASIRNTEAFF. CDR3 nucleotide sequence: TGTGCCAGCATCCGGAACACTGAAGCTTTCTTT.

CDR3 in amino acids: CASRKRGGQETQYF. CDR3 DNA sequence: TGTGCCAGCAGGAAAAGGGGGGGCCAAGAGACCCAGTACTTC. This chain connects TRBV6-5 to TRBJ2-5, with D perhaps TRBD2 (7 bases). The CDR3 is made up of 14 amino acids. V shed 6 bases and J shed 1 base, with 12 bases lying between them. CDR1 and CDR2 (germline): MNHEY, SVGAGI.

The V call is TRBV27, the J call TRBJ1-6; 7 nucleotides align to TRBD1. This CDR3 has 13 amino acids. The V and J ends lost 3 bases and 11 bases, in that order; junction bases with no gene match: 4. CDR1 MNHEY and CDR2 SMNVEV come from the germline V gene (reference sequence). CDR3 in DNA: TGTGCCAGCAGTTTGGACAGGTTAACACCCCTCCACTTT. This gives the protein CASSLDRLTPLHF.

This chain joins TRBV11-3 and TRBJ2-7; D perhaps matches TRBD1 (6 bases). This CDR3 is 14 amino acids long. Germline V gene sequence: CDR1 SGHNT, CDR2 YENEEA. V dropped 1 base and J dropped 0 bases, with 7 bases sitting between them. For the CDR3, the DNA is TGTGCCAGCAGCTTAGGAGGGGGCTCCTACGAGCAGTACTTC. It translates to CASSLGGGSYEQYF.

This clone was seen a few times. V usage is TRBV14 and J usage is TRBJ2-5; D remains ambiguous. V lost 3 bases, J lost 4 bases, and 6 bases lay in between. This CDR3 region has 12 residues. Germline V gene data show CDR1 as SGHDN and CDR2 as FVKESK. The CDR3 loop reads CASSHTGETQYF. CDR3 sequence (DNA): TGTGCCAGCAGCCATACTGGAGAGACCCAGTACTTC.

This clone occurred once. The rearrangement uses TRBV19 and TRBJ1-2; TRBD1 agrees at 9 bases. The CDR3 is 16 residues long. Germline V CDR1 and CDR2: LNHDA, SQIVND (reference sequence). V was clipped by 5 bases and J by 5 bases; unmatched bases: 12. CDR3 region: CASSATATGGRYGYTF. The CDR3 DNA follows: TGTGCCAGTAGTGCCACAGCGACAGGGGGGAGATATGGCTACACCTTC.

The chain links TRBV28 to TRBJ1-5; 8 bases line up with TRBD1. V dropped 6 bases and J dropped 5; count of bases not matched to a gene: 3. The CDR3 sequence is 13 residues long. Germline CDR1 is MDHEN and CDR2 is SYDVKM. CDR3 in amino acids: CASREQGDQPQHF. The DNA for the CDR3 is TGTGCCAGCAGGGAACAGGGGGATCAGCCCCAGCATTTT.

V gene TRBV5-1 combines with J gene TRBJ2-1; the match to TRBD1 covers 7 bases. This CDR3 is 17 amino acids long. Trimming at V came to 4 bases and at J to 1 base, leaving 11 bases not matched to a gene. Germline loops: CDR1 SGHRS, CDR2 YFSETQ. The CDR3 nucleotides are TGCGCCAGCAGCGCGGCCCCGACAGGGATTTCCTACAATGAGCAGTTCTTC. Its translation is CASSAAPTGISYNEQFF.

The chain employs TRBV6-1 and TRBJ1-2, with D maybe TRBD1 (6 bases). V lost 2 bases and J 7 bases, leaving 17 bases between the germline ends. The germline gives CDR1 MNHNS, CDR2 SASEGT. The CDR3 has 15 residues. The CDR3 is CASSENLGGLTGYTF. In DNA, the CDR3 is TGTGCCAGCAGTGAAAATTTGGGGGGGCTGACTGGCTACACCTTC.

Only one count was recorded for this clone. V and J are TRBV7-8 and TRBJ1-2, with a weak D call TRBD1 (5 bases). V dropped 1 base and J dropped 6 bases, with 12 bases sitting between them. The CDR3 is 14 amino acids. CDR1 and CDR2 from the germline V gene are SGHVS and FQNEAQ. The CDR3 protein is CASSLVRVGDGYTF. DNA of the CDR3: TGTGCCAGCAGCTTAGTCAGGGTTGGGGATGGCTACACCTTC.

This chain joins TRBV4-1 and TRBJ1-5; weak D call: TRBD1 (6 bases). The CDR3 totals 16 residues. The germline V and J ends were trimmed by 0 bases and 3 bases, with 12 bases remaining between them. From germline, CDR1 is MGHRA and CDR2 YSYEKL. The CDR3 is CASSQDQDSLNQPQHF. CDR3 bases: TGCGCCAGCAGCCAAGACCAGGACAGTCTCAATCAGCCCCAGCATTTT.